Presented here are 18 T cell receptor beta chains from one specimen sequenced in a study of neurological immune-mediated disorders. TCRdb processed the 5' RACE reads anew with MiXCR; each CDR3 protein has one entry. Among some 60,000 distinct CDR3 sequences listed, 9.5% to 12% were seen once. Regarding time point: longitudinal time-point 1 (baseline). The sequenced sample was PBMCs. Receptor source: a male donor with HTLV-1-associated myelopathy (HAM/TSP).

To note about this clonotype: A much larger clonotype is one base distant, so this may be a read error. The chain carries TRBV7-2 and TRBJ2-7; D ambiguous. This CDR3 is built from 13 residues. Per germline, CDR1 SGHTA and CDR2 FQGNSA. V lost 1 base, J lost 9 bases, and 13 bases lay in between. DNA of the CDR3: TGTGCCAGCAGCTTAGGCGCTATAACGGTGCAGTACTTC. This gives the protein CASSLGAITVQYF.

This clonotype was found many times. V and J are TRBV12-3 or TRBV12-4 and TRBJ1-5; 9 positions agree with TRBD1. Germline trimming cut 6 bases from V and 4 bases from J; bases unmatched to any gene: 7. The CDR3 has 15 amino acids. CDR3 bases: TGTGCCAGCAGGACCGGGACAGGGATTAATCAGCCCCAGCATTTT. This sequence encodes CASRTGTGINQPQHF.

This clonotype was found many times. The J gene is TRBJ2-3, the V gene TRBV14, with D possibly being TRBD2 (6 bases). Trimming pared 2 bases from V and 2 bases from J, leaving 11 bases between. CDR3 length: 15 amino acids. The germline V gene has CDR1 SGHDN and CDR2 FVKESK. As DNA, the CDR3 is TGTGCCAGCAGCCAATGGGGAGGATTCACAGATACGCAGTATTTT. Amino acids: CASSQWGGFTDTQYF.

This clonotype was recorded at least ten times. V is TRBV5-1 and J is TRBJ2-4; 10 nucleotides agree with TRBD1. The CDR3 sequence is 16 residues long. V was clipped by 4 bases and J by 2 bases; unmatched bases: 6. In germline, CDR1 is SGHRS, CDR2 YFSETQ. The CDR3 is CASSAGTGASKNIQYF. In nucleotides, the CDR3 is TGCGCCAGCAGCGCAGGGACAGGGGCGTCCAAAAACATTCAGTACTTC. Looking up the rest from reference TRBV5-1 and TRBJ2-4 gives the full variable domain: KAGVTQTPRYLIKTRGQQVTLSCSPISGHRSVSWYQQTPGQGLQFLFEYFSETQRNKGNFPGRFSGRQFSNSRSEMNVSTLELGDSALYLCASSAGTGASKNIQYFGAGTRLSVL.

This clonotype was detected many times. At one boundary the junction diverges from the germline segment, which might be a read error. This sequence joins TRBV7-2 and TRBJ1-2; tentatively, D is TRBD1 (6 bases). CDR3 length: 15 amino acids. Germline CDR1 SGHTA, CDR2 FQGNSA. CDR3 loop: CASNLRTAANYGYTF. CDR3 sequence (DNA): TGTGCCAGCAACTTAAGGACAGCAGCTAACTATGGCTACACCTTC.

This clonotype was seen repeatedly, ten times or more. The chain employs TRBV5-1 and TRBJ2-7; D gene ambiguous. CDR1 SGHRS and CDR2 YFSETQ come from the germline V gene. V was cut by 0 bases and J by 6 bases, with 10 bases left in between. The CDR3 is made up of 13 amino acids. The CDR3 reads CASSLGGVIEQYF. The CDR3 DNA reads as TGCGCCAGCAGCTTGGGTGGGGTGATCGAGCAGTACTTC.

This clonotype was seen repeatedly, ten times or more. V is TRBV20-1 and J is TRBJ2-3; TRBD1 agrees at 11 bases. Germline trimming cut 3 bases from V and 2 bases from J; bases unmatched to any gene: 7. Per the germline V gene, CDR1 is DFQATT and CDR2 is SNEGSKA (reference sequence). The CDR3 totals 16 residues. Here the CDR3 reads CSASAGTGGFTDTQYF. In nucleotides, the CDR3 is TGCAGTGCTAGCGCTGGGACAGGGGGTTTCACAGATACGCAGTATTTT.

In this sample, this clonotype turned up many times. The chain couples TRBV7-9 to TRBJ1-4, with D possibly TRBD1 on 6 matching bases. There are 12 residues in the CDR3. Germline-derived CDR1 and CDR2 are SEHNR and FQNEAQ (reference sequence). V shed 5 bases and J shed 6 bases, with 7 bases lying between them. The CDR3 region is CASSNRDEKLFF. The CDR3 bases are TGTGCCAGCAGCAACAGGGATGAAAAACTGTTTTTT.

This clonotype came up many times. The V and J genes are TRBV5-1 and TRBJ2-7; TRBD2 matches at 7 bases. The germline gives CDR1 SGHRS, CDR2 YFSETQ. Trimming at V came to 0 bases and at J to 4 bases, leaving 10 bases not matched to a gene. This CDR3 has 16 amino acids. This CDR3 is CASSLDSRMGGYEQYF. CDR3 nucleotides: TGCGCCAGCAGCTTGGATAGCAGGATGGGGGGGTACGAGCAGTACTTC.

The CDR3, as DNA: TGTGCCAGCAGCCCATACCCGGGGGGGGTAGGAGCTTTCTTT. It specifies CASSPYPGGVGAFF. The V and J genes are TRBV7-9 and TRBJ1-1; perhaps TRBD1 as D (5 bases). This CDR3 has 14 residues. The germline V gene encodes CDR1 SEHNR and CDR2 FQNEAQ (reference sequence). Trimming pared 5 bases from V and 10 bases from J, leaving 20 bases between.

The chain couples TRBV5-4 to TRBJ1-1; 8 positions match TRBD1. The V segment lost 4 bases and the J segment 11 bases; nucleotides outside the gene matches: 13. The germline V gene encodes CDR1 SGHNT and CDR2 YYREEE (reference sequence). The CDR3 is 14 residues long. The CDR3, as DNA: TGTGCCAGCAGCACCTGGACAGGGTCTAGGTGGGCTTTCTTT. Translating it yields CASSTWTGSRWAFF.

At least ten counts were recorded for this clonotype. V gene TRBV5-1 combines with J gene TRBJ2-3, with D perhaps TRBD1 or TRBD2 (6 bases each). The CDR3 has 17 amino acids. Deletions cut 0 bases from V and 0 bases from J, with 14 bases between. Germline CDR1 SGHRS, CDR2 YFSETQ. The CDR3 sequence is CASSLVPGASSTDTQYF. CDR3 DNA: TGCGCCAGCAGCTTGGTTCCGGGGGCTTCTAGCACAGATACGCAGTATTTT.

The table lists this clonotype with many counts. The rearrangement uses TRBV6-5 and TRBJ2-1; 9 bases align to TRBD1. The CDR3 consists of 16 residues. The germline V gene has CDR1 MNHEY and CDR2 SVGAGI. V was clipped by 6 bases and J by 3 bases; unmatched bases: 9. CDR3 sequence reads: CASRTYTGQGYNEQFF. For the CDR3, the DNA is TGTGCCAGCAGGACATACACGGGACAGGGCTACAATGAGCAGTTCTTC.

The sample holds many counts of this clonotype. In DNA form, the CDR3 reads TGCGCCAGCAGCTTGGGACAGAACACAGATACGCAGTATTTT. Translation: CASSLGQNTDTQYF. The rearrangement links TRBV5-1 to TRBJ2-3, with D possibly matching TRBD1 (5 bases). The CDR3 spans 14 residues. V lost 0 bases to trimming and J lost 2 bases, with 7 bases between them. CDR1 SGHRS and CDR2 YFSETQ come from the germline V gene.

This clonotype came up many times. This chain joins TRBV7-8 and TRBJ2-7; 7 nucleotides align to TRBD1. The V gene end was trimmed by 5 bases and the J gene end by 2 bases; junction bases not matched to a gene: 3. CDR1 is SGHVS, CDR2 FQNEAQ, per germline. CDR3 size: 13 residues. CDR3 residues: CASSTTGAYEQYF. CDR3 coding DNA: TGTGCCAGCAGCACTACAGGGGCCTACGAGCAGTACTTC.

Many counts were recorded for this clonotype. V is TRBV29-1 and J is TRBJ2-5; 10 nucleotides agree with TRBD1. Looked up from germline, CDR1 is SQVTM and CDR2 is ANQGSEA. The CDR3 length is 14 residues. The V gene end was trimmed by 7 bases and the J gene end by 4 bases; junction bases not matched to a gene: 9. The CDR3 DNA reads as TGCAGCGCTACCGGACAGGGGGTTTTAGAGACCCAGTACTTC. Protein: CSATGQGVLETQYF. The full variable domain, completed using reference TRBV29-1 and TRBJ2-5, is SAVISQKPSRDICQRGTSLTIQCQVDSQVTMMFWYRQQPGQSLTLIATANQGSEATYESGFVIDKFPISRPNLTFSTLTVSNMSPEDSSIYLCSATGQGVLETQYFGPGTRLLVL.

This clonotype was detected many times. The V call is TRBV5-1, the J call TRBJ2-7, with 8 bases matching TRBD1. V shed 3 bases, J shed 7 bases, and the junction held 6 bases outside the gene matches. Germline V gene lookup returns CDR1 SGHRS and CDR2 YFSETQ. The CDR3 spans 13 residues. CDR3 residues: CASSSQGAGEQYF. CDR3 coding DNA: TGCGCCAGCAGCTCCCAGGGGGCGGGGGAGCAGTACTTC.

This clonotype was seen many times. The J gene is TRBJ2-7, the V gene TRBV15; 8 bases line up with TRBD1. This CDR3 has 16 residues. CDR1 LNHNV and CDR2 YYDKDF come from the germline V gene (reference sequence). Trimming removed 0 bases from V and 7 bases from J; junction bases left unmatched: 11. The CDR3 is CATSRDPGGRAGEQYF. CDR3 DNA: TGTGCCACCAGCAGAGATCCAGGGGGCAGGGCTGGAGAGCAGTACTTC. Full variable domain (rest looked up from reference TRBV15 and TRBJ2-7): DAMVIQNPRYQVTQFGKPVTLSCSQTLNHNVMYWYQQKSSQAPKLLFHYYDKDFNNEADTPDNFQSRRPNTSFCFLDIRSPGLGDTAMYLCATSRDPGGRAGEQYFGPGTRLTVT.